This T cell receptor (beta chain) was sequenced during a study of blood T cells in healthy people across ages. Findings and limits, study-wide: The unknown donor CMV status may have confounded expanded clonotype changes. Long-lived donors carried more naive CD4+ cells and greater diversity than aged donors.

A second PCR of about 7 to 12 cycles used a sample-barcoded 5' primer and a J-beta primer mix. Every individual sample yielded 2.5 million or more paired-end reads (each containing CDR3). TCRdb reprocessed the 5' RACE reads via MiXCR and lists one record per CDR3 protein. Of hundreds of thousands of distinct CDR3 sequences in the sample, about 32% were seen once. Germline CDR1 reads SGHTA; CDR2 reads FQGTGA. This CDR3 is 16 amino acids long. Turning to this clonotype: The antigen is unknown. Compared with germline, one end of the junction differs, possibly owing to a read error.

The clonotype originates from a woman older than 75 in good health. The chain has TRBV7-3 and TRBJ2-2; D is possibly TRBD1 or TRBD2 (6 bases each). Source material: blood. CDR3 amino acids: CASSYRIGQIAGGLFF. Here the CDR3 DNA reads TGTGCCAGCAGCTACCGGATCGGACAGATCGCCGGGGGGCTGTTTTTT.